Described below is a single T cell receptor beta chain sequence and its context. The data originate from a study of blood T cell repertoires in COVID-19. Study information: PBMCs, B-cell-depleted T cells, or T cells provided the cDNA or gDNA that made up the material.

Here immunoSEQ multiplex PCR was the method, and the copy in TCRdb shows in-frame clones only, minus some. The sample has about 76,000 clones, approximately 80% seen once. Trimming at V came to 0 bases and at J to 7 bases, leaving 8 bases not matched to a gene. The CDR3 extends over 16 amino acids. CDR1 and CDR2 (germline): SGHDT, YYEEEE. This receptor was taken from a woman between 55 and 75 years old with acute or convalescent COVID-19. The chain carries TRBV5-6 and TRBJ2-1; 9 bases match TRBD2. Sequencing used peripheral blood. The CDR3 reads CASSLAAGGRRNEQFF. The CDR3 DNA sequence: TGTGCCAGCAGCTTGGCTGCGGGGGGGAGACGTAATGAGCAGTTCTTC. The full variable domain, in which reference TRBV5-6 and TRBJ2-1 provide the parts outside the CDR3, is DAGVTQSPTHLIKTRGQQVTLRCSPKSGHDTVSWYQQALGQGPQFIFQYYEEEERQRGNFPDRFSGHQFPNYSSELNVNALLLGDSALYLCASSLAAGGRRNEQFFGPGTRLTVL.